This T cell receptor (beta chain) stems from a study of cytomegalovirus exposure and HLA in healthy donors (dated by TCRdb to 2015 to 2018). In the study overall: According to an earlier analysis of a few hundred of the donors, 150 million to 200 million T cells yielded some 110 million unique TCR beta sequences and 276 Gb of sequence data. An early release covering approximately 600 HLA-typed donors comprised about 300 gigabases of sequencing data and around 80 million unique TCR sequences. Of the roughly 400 genotyped donors, over 80% were placed in the genetic ancestry cluster associated with self-reported Caucasian donors. The study was designed to test whether signatures of past pathogen exposure could be identified by cataloging public T cell receptors. The T cell repertoires of 666 subjects were profiled by immunosequencing and related to cytomegalovirus serostatus. A separate validation cohort of 100 to 150 different subjects was used in addition to the roughly 640-subject first cohort. The study combined high-throughput TCR immunosequencing, statistical association of individual TCRs with disease status, and machine learning to predict cytomegalovirus infection status. To study patterns of TCR occurrence, a later analysis re-analyzed previously published TCR beta repertoires from under 750 donors and added high-resolution HLA genotyping. In the later analysis, no new phenotypic data were used to find candidate immune exposures; instead, reliance was placed on TCR beta sequences and their occurrence across donors. An earlier analysis of some 600 of the donors applied high-throughput TCR beta sequencing to assess whether each TCR beta V gene segment acted as functional or pseudogenic. Donor age, sex, ethnicity and CMV serostatus were compiled together with the repertoire data. A later genetic analysis used genome-wide SNP genotypes for about 60% of the roughly 700 donors, treating that subset as a discovery cohort. All discovery cohort repertoires had been generated on a single sequencing platform. Both class I and class II loci were covered by HLA typing, at four-digit resolution. The number of typed donors differed by locus: roughly 620-630 for A, B, C, DRB1 and DQB1; 500 to 550 for DQA1; over 600 for DPA1; and roughly 450 for DPB1. Because of strong linkage in the cohort, four or five DR-DQ haplotypes were treated as single units for association and clustering. Among several hundred genotyped donors of the cohort, an average of approximately 200,000 unique TCR beta nucleotide sequences was sequenced per donor, of which about 19% were non-productive.

The library was made by the immunoSEQ multiplex PCR assay. For the multiplex PCR, a mixture combining 60 forward primers for TCR Vbeta segments and 13 reverse primers for TCR Jbeta segments was used. A multiplex PCR assay on genomic DNA amplified the CDR3 region of rearranged TCR beta genes. The Illumina HiSeq System was used to sequence the amplified TCR beta libraries as 87-base-pair reads. Turning to the authors' computational methods: In a later analysis, tens of millions of unique TCR beta chains were counted across the roughly 610 repertoires, and around 10 million of these chains were shared by at least two donors. A nearest-neighbor algorithm error-corrected the raw reads and collapsed the reads into unique sequences, merging closely related sequences to remove PCR and sequencing errors. CDR3 sequences were aligned to IMGT reference sequences to assign V, D and J gene segments. For a sequence to be retained, a match of at least six nucleotides to both a V gene segment and a J gene segment was required. A rearrangement was called productive if the CDR3 had no stop codons and remained in frame with V and J, and every other rearrangement was called non-productive. Following IMGT convention, CDR3 was defined as the stretch from the second conserved V-encoded cysteine up to the conserved J-encoded phenylalanine. The earlier analysis of 550 to 650 of the donors excluded any sequence lacking an unambiguous match to a single V gene segment. In an earlier analysis of 587 of the donors, V segments were called functional above 56.7% productive rearrangements and were called segregating when the between-donor standard deviation exceeded 5%. A statistical classification framework was built to diagnose cytomegalovirus status from the catalog of TCR beta chain sequences. In a later analysis, TCR nucleotide sequences were compared against IMGT/GENE-DB human TR gene sequences so that V and J genes could be assigned. A later analysis assigned CDR3 sequences and most-parsimonious VDJ recombination scenarios with the TCRdist pipeline. A later analysis defined each TCR beta chain by its CDR3 amino acid sequence plus V-gene family, and excluded reads lacking a unique V-gene family. In a later analysis, 550 to 650 highly shared, low-generation-probability nucleotide sequences were removed to address suspected cross-contamination and a sequencing artifact. In a later analysis, a clonal expansion index was calculated for each public chain from normalized within-repertoire ranks of inferred template counts. A later analysis computed generation probabilities with a VDJ recombination model fitted to out-of-frame rearrangements, and checked the results against IGoR. In a later analysis, TCR-TCR, TCR-HLA and TCR-CMV co-occurrence was scored with hypergeometric tests, and a repertoire-size bias correction was applied to TCR pairs. To estimate false discovery rates, a later analysis permuted the HLA or CMV assignments 20 times. In a later analysis, co-occurring TCRs were grouped using DBSCAN, with TCRdist sequence similarity added in when clustering inside HLA-allele-positive subsets. Co-occurrence clustering excluded repertoires with fewer than 30,000 or more than 120,000 public chains, plus five with anomalous nucleotide sharing. The clones in this table, taken by TCRdb from immuneACCESS, are in-frame only. Not every clone is retained; where verified, under half of the shortfall comes from an unresolved V gene, and the cause of the rest is unknown. The V and J calls and clone size come from that table; D and trimming were worked out from the DNA. Per the sample table, the count is 200,000 to 250,000 clones. More than 0.75% of the sample is taken by the ten largest.

Beyond this particular receptor, the publication reports: When HLA alleles, especially DR and DQ, strongly co-occurred, attributing TCR associations to individual alleles was difficult. Three of the identified cytomegalovirus-associated TCR beta chains were confirmed in vitro to be specific for cytomegalovirus antigens. In a later analysis, TCR association rates were found to vary across HLA loci, with the most associated TCRs seen for DRB1 alleles and the fewest for HLA-C alleles. In an earlier analysis of 587 of the donors, most TCR beta V segments appeared in productive rearrangements about 87% or about 30% of the time, broadly matching IMGT annotations. For the cohort, immune exposure information was limited to CMV serostatus. Linkage disequilibrium might explain the correlated functional status among segregating V segments, but an unknown experimental factor could not be ruled out. Presence/absence analyses assumed roughly uniform sequencing depth across donors, an assumption that may not hold. In a later genetic analysis, a missense DCLRE1C variant was associated with V-gene and J-gene trimming of TCR beta chains, and the association was replicated in an independent cohort. The cohort was sequenced for TCR beta chains only, and without alpha or paired-chain data the features that could be detected were limited. In a later analysis, HLA-associated TCR beta chains were found to be more clonally expanded and to have lower generation probabilities than equally common non-associated chains. The classifier was reported to diagnose cytomegalovirus status with high specificity and sensitivity in both the original and validation cohorts. The study listed 164 TCR beta chains as associated with cytomegalovirus. Because counts were too low, roughly 17 rarely observed V segments, including chromosome 9 orphons, were left out of the earlier analysis of approximately 580 of the donors. A further reported finding was that TCR beta sequences accurately predicted the HLA-A and HLA-B alleles for most subjects in the first cohort. In a later genetic analysis, fewer N-insertions in productive TCRs were reported among donors in an Asian-associated ancestry cluster than the approximately 670-donor mean. Because HLA typing was missing for some donors at each locus, association tests included only the typed subset. Several of the top co-occurrence clusters appeared to be linked to parvovirus B19, influenza, CMV and Epstein-Barr virus, according to a later analysis. It was suggested by the authors that the approach could potentially be generalized to other disease states and immunological phenotypes. Most TCR sequences were seen in very few donors, while some public TCRs were found in many individuals. In a later analysis, 15,000 to 20,000 TCR beta sequences were associated with specific HLA alleles at a false discovery rate of 0.05. According to a later analysis, most CMV-associated TCR beta chains appeared to be HLA-restricted, and the HLA associations seemed to be driven largely by CMV exposure. A cluster of highly shared sequence variants was judged likely to be a technical artifact of the sequencing pipeline.

A note on this clone: This clone's antigen is unknown.

In total, roughly 670 healthy bone marrow donors made up the cohort. All cohort members were sampled while nominally healthy, although unrecorded immune exposures were likely present. The donor tested CMV seropositive and was one of the 289 seropositive cohort members. Each donor provided a peripheral blood sample, and peripheral blood mononuclear cells were used for TCR beta sequencing. The Qiagen DNeasy Blood Extraction Kit was used to extract genomic DNA from the blood cell samples. Sequencing was carried out using PBMCs. The origin of this receptor is a woman in her twenties or thirties in good health and CMV-seropositive.

The nucleotides are TGTGCCACCAGCAGATCCCCGGTAGCCTACGAGCAGTACTTC. Its protein is CATSRSPVAYEQYF. The rearrangement joined TRBV15 to TRBJ2-7, with the D gene uncertain. V drops 2 bases and J drops 2 bases, leaving 10 bases in between. The germline V gene (reference sequence) sets CDR1 to LNHNV and CDR2 to YYDKDF. The CDR3 spans 14 residues, from the cysteine through the phenylalanine. This entry keeps only the CDR3 DNA: 42 bases, framed from base 1.